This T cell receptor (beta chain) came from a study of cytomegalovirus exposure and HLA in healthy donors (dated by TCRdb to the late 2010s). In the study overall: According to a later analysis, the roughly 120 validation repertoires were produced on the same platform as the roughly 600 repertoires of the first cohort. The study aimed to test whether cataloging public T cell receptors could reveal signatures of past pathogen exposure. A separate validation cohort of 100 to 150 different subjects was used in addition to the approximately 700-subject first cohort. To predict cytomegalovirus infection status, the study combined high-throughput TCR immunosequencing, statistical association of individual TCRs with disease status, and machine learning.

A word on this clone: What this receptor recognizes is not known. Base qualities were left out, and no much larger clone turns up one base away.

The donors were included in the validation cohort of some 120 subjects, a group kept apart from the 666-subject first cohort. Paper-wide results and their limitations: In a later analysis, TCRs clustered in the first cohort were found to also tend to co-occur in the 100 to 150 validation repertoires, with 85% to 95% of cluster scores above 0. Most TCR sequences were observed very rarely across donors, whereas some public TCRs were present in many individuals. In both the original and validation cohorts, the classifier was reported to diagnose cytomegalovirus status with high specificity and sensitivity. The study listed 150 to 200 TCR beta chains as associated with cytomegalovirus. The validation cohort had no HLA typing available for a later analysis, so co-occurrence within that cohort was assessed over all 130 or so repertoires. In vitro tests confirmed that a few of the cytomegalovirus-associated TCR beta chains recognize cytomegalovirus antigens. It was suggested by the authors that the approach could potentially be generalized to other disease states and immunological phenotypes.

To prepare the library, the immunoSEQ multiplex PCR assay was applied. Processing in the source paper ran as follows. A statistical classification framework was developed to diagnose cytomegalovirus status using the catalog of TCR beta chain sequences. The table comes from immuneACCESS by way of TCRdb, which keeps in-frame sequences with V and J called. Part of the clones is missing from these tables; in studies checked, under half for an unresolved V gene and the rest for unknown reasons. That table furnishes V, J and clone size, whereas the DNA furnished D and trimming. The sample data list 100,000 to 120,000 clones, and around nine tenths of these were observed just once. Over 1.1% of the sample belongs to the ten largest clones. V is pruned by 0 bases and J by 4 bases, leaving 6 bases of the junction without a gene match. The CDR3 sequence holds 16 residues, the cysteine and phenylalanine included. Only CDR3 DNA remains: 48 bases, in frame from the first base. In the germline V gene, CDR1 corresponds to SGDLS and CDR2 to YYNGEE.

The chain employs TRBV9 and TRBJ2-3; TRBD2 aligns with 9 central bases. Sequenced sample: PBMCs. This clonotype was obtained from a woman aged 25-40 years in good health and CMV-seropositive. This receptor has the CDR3 CASSVAAGGGPDTQYF. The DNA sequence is TGTGCCAGCAGCGTAGCCGCGGGAGGGGGACCAGATACGCAGTATTTT.